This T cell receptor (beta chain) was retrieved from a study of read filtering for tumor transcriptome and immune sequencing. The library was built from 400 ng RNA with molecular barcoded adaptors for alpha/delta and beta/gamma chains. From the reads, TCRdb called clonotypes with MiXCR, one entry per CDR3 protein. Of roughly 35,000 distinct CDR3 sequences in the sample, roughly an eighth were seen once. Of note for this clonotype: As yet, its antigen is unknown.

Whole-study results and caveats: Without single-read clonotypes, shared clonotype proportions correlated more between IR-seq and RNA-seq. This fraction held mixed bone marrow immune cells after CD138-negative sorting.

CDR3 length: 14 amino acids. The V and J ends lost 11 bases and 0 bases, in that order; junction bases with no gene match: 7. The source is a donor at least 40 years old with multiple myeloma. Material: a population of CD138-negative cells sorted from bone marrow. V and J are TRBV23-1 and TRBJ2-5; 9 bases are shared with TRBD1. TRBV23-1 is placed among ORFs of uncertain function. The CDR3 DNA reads TGCGCCGGATCACGGGACAGGGACCAAGAGACCCAGTACTTC. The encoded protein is CAGSRDRDQETQYF.